The entry below describes one T cell receptor (beta chain). Its antigen is unidentified. Sequenced by immunoSEQ multiplex PCR; TCRdb stores in-frame clones only, minus some. In the table there are roughly 2.6 million clones, around 94% of which are singletons. The data derive from a study of shared clonotypes between healthy human individuals. The CDR3 is 14 residues long. V lost 6 bases, J lost 3 bases, and 14 bases lay in between. CDR1 and CDR2 from the germline V gene are MNHNS and SASEGT. CD45RA+ naive and CD45RA-negative memory subsets were separated from CD4+ cells. General observations from the study: With a handful of donors compared, approximately 5% of naive CD4 clonotypes were shared. Relative to memory subsets, naive subsets generally showed larger estimated richness.

The chain has TRBV6-1 and TRBJ1-2; possible D gene TRBD1, 6 bases. This TCR was sampled from a man younger than 30 in good health. Sequences were obtained from naive CD4+ T cells sorted from blood. Documented subset: CD45RA+ positively selected. This CDR3 reads CASRAQQGDYGYTF. In nucleotides, the CDR3 is TGTGCCAGCAGAGCACAACAGGGTGACTATGGCTACACCTTC.